One and the same sample provided the 6 T cell receptor beta chains below, sequenced in a study of monozygotic twins with cystic fibrosis. TCRdb's copy holds only in-frame clones and misses some; the assay was immunoSEQ multiplex PCR. The data contain around 17,000 clones, around 96% of them singletons. The sequenced sample consisted of blood. The receptors were gathered from a girl under 10 years old with cystic fibrosis.

The V and J genes are TRBV30 and TRBJ2-7; D unclear. Germline V gene data show CDR1 as GTSNPN and CDR2 as SVGIG (reference sequence). The V and J ends lost 3 bases and 8 bases respectively, with 17 bases between them. The CDR3 runs 13 residues. The CDR3 coding sequence is TGTGCCTGGAGCCTACAAACCGACAAGCAGCAGTACTTC. This translates into CAWSLQTDKQQYF.

The J gene is TRBJ1-6, the V gene TRBV19, with TRBD1 as a possible D gene (6 bases). Germline lookup yields CDR1 LNHDA and CDR2 SQIVND (reference sequence). The CDR3 has 17 amino acids. Trimming pared 3 bases from V and 7 bases from J, leaving 19 bases between. In DNA form, the CDR3 reads TGTGCCAGTAGTATCCTGTTAATGGGACAAGGGAATTCACCCCTCCACTTT. This translates into CASSILLMGQGNSPLHF.

The chain links TRBV7-6 to TRBJ1-2; 8 bases are a match to TRBD1. The length of the CDR3 is 14 residues. Per the germline V gene, CDR1 is SGHVS and CDR2 is FNYEAQ. Trimming cost V 1 base and J 4 bases; bases outside gene matches: 2. The CDR3 DNA reads TGTGCCAGCAGCTTAGGGACAGGGTTCTATGGCTACACCTTC. Protein: CASSLGTGFYGYTF.

The chain joins TRBV5-1 to TRBJ2-3, with unresolved D. The CDR3 is 13 amino acids. Looked up from germline, CDR1 is SGHRS and CDR2 is YFSETQ. V lost 0 bases, J lost 8 bases, and 10 bases lay in between. DNA for the CDR3: TGCGCCAGCAGCTTGGATGGGCCTGGTACGCAGTATTTT. Encoded protein: CASSLDGPGTQYF. The whole variable domain, remainder taken from reference TRBV5-1 and TRBJ2-3, is KAGVTQTPRYLIKTRGQQVTLSCSPISGHRSVSWYQQTPGQGLQFLFEYFSETQRNKGNFPGRFSGRQFSNSRSEMNVSTLELGDSALYLCASSLDGPGTQYFGPGTRLTVL.

The rearrangement uses TRBV5-8 and TRBJ1-1; D may be TRBD1 (5 bases). Between the trimmed V and J ends, which lost 3 bases and 4 bases, there was a span of 13 bases. Germline V lookup: CDR1 SGHTS, CDR2 YDEGEE. The CDR3 has 14 residues. The CDR3 region is CASSSGQGPTEAFF. The CDR3 DNA reads TGTGCCAGCAGCTCCGGGCAGGGCCCCACTGAAGCTTTCTTT.

The chain joins TRBV19 to TRBJ2-3, with 9 nucleotides matching TRBD2. The germline CDR1 and CDR2 sequences are LNHDA and SQIVND (reference sequence). The junction had 2 bases not matched to a gene; V was cut back by 6 bases and J by 4 bases. CDR3 length: 13 amino acids. CDR3 protein: CASRTSGADTQYF. CDR3 in DNA: TGTGCCAGTAGGACTAGCGGTGCAGATACGCAGTATTTT. Together with reference TRBV19 and TRBJ2-3, the CDR3 gives the full variable domain: DGGITQSPKYLFRKEGQNVTLSCEQNLNHDAMYWYRQDPGQGLRLIYYSQIVNDFQKGDIAEGYSVSREKKESFPLTVTSAQKNPTAFYLCASRTSGADTQYFGPGTRLTVL.